This TCR beta chain stems from a study of molecular identifiers for immune sequencing clone quantification. Overall study context: In replicates, the authors split RNA from approximately 20,000 or 98,000 naive CD8 cells five ways and sequenced four.

TCRdb re-called the PCR reads through MiXCR, storing one row per CDR3 protein. The table lists approximately 590,000 distinct CDR3 sequences, 25% of them singletons. There are many counts of this clonotype. Its target is not known. CD8+CD4-CCR7+CD45RA+ cells were sorted as naive CD8 T cells. Points from the study as a whole: Naive cells had under 1% of molecules in clones above 20 RNA copies, effectors over 98%.

The germline gives CDR1 LNHDA, CDR2 SQIVND (reference sequence). The CDR3 is 14 amino acids. V was trimmed by 5 bases and J by 0 bases, leaving 11 bases between them. The sample was naive CD8+ T cells from blood, with Jurkat cell RNA spiked in. The subset was: FACS-sorted CD8+CD4-CCR7+CD45RA+ naive T cells. The V gene is TRBV19, the J gene TRBJ2-7; TRBD2 might be the D (5 bases). This clonotype was sampled from a human donor in good health. Some libraries in this study had Jurkat cell RNA spiked in. The CDR3 nucleotides read TGTGCCAGTAGTCCTGGACTCCGCTCCTACGAGCAGTACTTC. It translates to CASSPGLRSYEQYF.